The rows below give T cell receptor beta chains drawn from one sample of a study of OX40 agonist ivuxolimab in advanced cancers. Here immunoSEQ multiplex PCR was the method, and the copy in TCRdb shows in-frame clones only, minus some. The table shows roughly 35,000 clones, with roughly 81% occurring only once. The material sequenced was CD4+ or CD8+ T cells sorted from blood, taken in a trial of the OX40 agonist ivuxolimab. The source is an adult with an advanced solid tumor such as melanoma, head and neck, liver or kidney cancer. The CDR3 runs from the conserved cysteine through the conserved F or W. D genes are given only for firm matches. Part of the rows lack a size; the others show once, few, many or a class for expanded clones.

>TRBJ2-1|TRBV6-1|.|.
TGTGCCAGCAGTGAACAACAGGGCCTTTACAATGAGCAGTTCTTC
CASSEQQGLYNEQFF
>TRBJ1-4|TRBV27|few|TRBD1
TGTGCCAGCAGTGCGAAGGGACAGGGATCAACTAATGAAAAACTGTTTTTT
CASSAKGQGSTNEKLFF
>TRBJ2-6|TRBV7-9|.|TRBD2
TGTGCCAGTCAATACCCAAACGGGAGGTGGCGCGATGGGGCCAACGTCCTGACTTTC
CASQYPNGRWRDGANVLTF
>TRBJ2-7|TRBV30|.|.
TGTGCCTGGAGTAAGGGGGACCCCTACGAGCAGTACTTC
CAWSKGDPYEQYF
>TRBJ2-3|TRBV28|.|TRBD1
TGTGCCAGCAGTTTTGCGGGACAGGGCACAGATACGCAGTATTTT
CASSFAGQGTDTQYF
>TRBJ1-1|TRBV19|.|TRBD1
TGTGCCACCCGGACAGGGGTGAACACTGAAGCTTTCTTT
CATRTGVNTEAFF
>TRBJ1-4|TRBV7-9|.|.
TGTGCCAGCAGCTTAGGAACTAATGAAAAACTGTTTTTT
CASSLGTNEKLFF
>TRBJ2-1|TRBV4-1|.|.
TGCGCCAGCAGCCAAGTACAGGGAATTTCCAATGAGCAGTTCTTC
CASSQVQGISNEQFF
>TRBJ2-7|TRBV30|once|.
TGTGCCTGGAGTGTAAACAGCCCCTACGAGCAGTACTTC
CAWSVNSPYEQYF
>TRBJ1-2|TRBV5-5|.|TRBD1
TGTGCCAGCAGCTTTCAACAGGGGACAAACTATGGCTACACCTTC
CASSFQQGTNYGYTF
>TRBJ2-1|TRBV29-1|once|TRBD2
TGCAGCGTTGATCCGCCTAGCGGGGGGAGCTCCTACAATGAGCAGTTCTTC
CSVDPPSGGSSYNEQFF
>TRBJ2-7|TRBV10-1|.|.
TGCGCCAGCAGTGAGTCAGGGGGTTTCTACCCGTACGAGCAGTACTTC
CASSESGGFYPYEQYF
>TRBJ1-6|TRBV18|.|.
TGTGCCAGCTCACCACAAGATTGGGTCTCTAATTCACCCCTCCACTTT
CASSPQDWVSNSPLHF
>TRBJ1-6|TRBV7-9|few|.
TGTGCCAGCACCCTGGGGGGAAATTCACCCCTCCACTTT
CASTLGGNSPLHF
>TRBJ1-1|TRBV7-9|.|.
TGTGCCAGCAGTTACAATCCCTGGGCGGAAGCTTTCTTT
CASSYNPWAEAFF
>TRBJ2-5|TRBV11-1|.|.
TGTGCCAGCAGCGCAAGAGGGCCCGTCCAAGAGACCCAGTACTTC
CASSARGPVQETQYF
>TRBJ2-5|TRBV2|.|TRBD2
TGTGCCAGCAGGGACGCGGGGGGGCCCCAAGAGACCCAGTACTTC
CASRDAGGPQETQYF
>TRBJ2-7|TRBV7-3|few|.
TGTGCCAGCAGCTTGGCAGGTACCTACGAGCAGTACTTC
CASSLAGTYEQYF